These T cell receptor beta chains were read from a single sample in a study of cytomegalovirus exposure and HLA in healthy donors. TCRdb keeps only in-frame clones here, not all; method: immunoSEQ multiplex PCR. Of around 140,000 clones in the sample, over 65% were seen once. The specimen was PBMCs. The receptors come from a female donor in good health and CMV-seropositive. Each CDR3 is given with its conserved first and last residue.

j_call v_call cdr3_aa
TRBJ1-2 TRBV5-1 CASSSDRDDYGYTF
TRBJ2-3 TRBV9 CASSKQELTDTQYF
TRBJ2-2 TRBV2 CASISGIANTGELFF
TRBJ2-7 TRBV6-1 CASTLSGMGSYEQYF
TRBJ1-1 TRBV29-1 CSVVPQGAAFF
TRBJ2-3 TRBV19 CASSIRVGPGQGNTQYF
TRBJ1-1 TRBV6-1 CASSEDPGLWAFF
TRBJ2-7 TRBV25-1 CASSDLGGGKTYEQYF
TRBJ2-3 TRBV10-3 CAITTGLSTDTQYF
TRBJ2-2 TRBV18 CASSPGQGDTGELFF
TRBJ2-7 TRBV4-1 CASSHGQGARYEQYF